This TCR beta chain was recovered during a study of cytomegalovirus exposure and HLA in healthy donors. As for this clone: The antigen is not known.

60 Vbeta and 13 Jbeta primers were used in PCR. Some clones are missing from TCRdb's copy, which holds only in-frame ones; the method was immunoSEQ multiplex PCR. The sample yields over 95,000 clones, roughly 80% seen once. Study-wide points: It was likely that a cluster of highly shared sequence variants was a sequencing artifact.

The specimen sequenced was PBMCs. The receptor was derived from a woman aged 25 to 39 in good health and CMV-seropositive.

CDR3 DNA: TGTGCCAGCAGTCCGAGACAGGGGGCAGGCACTGAAGCTTTCTTT. This gives the protein CASSPRQGAGTEAFF. The V call is TRBV2, the J call TRBJ1-1; 10 nucleotides align to TRBD1. V was clipped by 5 bases and J by 4 bases; unmatched bases: 7. The CDR3 has 15 residues. The germline V gene encodes CDR1 SNHLY and CDR2 FYNNEI.